These 27 T cell receptor beta chains were sequenced from one sample in a study of T cells in localized non-small cell lung cancer (dated by TCRdb to about 2020). Libraries were made using the immunoSEQ multiplex PCR assay. TCRdb provides this immuneACCESS table in a form limited to in-frame rearrangements. Some clones are lacking; in checked studies, under half of them reflect an unresolved V gene, and why the rest are absent is not known. For this sample there are over 25,000 clones; roughly 86% appear just once. The leading ten clones occupy more than 6% of the sample. The sample was peripheral blood, taken before any cancer treatment. All receptors come from a male donor at least 60 years old with stage I lung adenocarcinoma.

CDR3 sequence (DNA): TGTGCCTGGAGCCAGTGGGGCAGGGAGGTCGGTCAGCCCCAGCATTTT. Translated, it gives CAWSQWGREVGQPQHF. J is TRBJ1-5 and V is TRBV30; TRBD1 is a possible D gene (5 bases). The CDR3 contains 16 residues. V lost 3 bases and J lost 6, with 21 bases in between. CDR1 GTSNPN and CDR2 SVGIG come from the germline V gene (reference sequence).

This clone was seen just once. V and J are TRBV18 and TRBJ1-2, with 7 bases aligning to TRBD1. Germline CDR1 is KGHSH and CDR2 is LQKENI. Trimming took 2 bases from V and 3 from J; bases not matched to a gene: 3. This CDR3 has 14 amino acids. The CDR3 here is CASSPSGQDYGYTF. CDR3 coding DNA: TGTGCCAGCTCACCAAGCGGACAGGACTATGGCTACACCTTC.

The sample holds one count of this clone. The J gene is TRBJ2-6, the V gene TRBV5-1; tentative D call: TRBD2 (5 bases). Trimming took off 4 bases at V and 0 bases at J, with 14 bases between the two ends. The length of the CDR3 is 17 residues. The germline V gene encodes CDR1 SGHRS and CDR2 YFSETQ. Here the CDR3 reads CASSPEVGISGANVLTF. The DNA of the CDR3 is TGCGCCAGCAGCCCGGAGGTCGGAATCTCTGGGGCCAACGTCCTGACTTTC.

The chain links TRBV20-1 to TRBJ1-6, with unresolved D. Trimming took 0 bases from V and 7 from J, leaving 1 base between them. CDR1 and CDR2 (germline): DFQATT, SNEGSKA (reference sequence). The CDR3 totals 11 residues. The CDR3 protein is CSARENSPLHF. The CDR3 DNA reads TGCAGTGCTAGAGAAAATTCACCCCTCCACTTT.

The chain is built from TRBV9 and TRBJ1-1; D not certain. V lost 0 bases and J 1 base, leaving 13 bases between the germline ends. The CDR3 spans 16 residues. The V gene's germline CDR1 is SGDLS and CDR2 YYNGEE. The CDR3 DNA sequence: TGTGCCAGCAGCGTAGATCCGTGGCAAAAGAACACTGAAGCTTTCTTT. Translated: CASSVDPWQKNTEAFF.

This clone was recorded only once. The chain uses TRBV6-5 and TRBJ1-4; the D is unclear. Per the germline V gene, CDR1 is MNHEY and CDR2 is SVGAGI. The CDR3 covers 16 residues. V lost 2 bases and J 2 bases, leaving 12 bases between the germline ends. The chain's CDR3 is CASSYRTGRTNEKLFF. Here the CDR3 DNA reads TGTGCCAGCAGTTACAGGACCGGAAGGACTAATGAAAAACTGTTTTTT.

The chain recombines TRBV5-4 with TRBJ1-1; no definite D call. The CDR3 has 14 amino acids. Between the trimmed V and J ends, which lost 0 bases and 6 bases, there was a span of 12 bases. The germline gives CDR1 SGHNT, CDR2 YYREEE (reference sequence). CDR3 sequence: CASSLAGPVAEAFF. The DNA of the CDR3 is TGTGCCAGCAGCTTGGCCGGCCCCGTAGCTGAAGCTTTCTTT.

The chain couples TRBV28 to TRBJ1-2, with TRBD1 matching over 11 bases. This CDR3 is built from 15 residues. Germline V gene lookup returns CDR1 MDHEN and CDR2 SYDVKM. The ends lost 5 bases at V and 7 bases at J; junction bases unmatched: 9. In nucleotides, the CDR3 is TGTGCCAGCAGTACTCCGGGGACAGGGGGAGCTGGCTACACCTTC. Translated: CASSTPGTGGAGYTF.

The table lists this clone with a few counts. This chain connects TRBV19 to TRBJ1-4, with D unresolved. The CDR3 length is 13 residues. The germline V gene encodes CDR1 LNHDA and CDR2 SQIVND (reference sequence). V lost 9 bases and J lost 3, with 11 bases in between. CDR3 residues: CASQFRANEKLFF. The CDR3, as DNA: TGTGCCAGCCAGTTCCGAGCTAATGAAAAACTGTTTTTT.

The chain combines TRBV7-3 with TRBJ1-1, with 8 positions matching TRBD1. The CDR3 consists of 13 residues. V lost 4 bases and J lost 8; bases outside the gene matches: 6. CDR1 and CDR2 from the germline V gene are SGHTA and FQGTGA. The CDR3 DNA sequence: TGTGCCAGCAGCTCGGGACAGGAGGTAGAAGCTTTCTTT. Its protein product is CASSSGQEVEAFF. Using reference TRBV7-3 and TRBJ1-1 for the parts outside the CDR3, the full variable domain is GAGVSQTPSNKVTEKGKYVELRCDPISGHTALYWYRQSLGQGPEFLIYFQGTGAADDSGLPNDRFFAVRPEGSVSTLKIQRTERGDSAVYLCASSSGQEVEAFFGQGTRLTVV.

In its sample, this clone was seen once. CDR3 DNA: TGTGCCAGCGTCTCCGGGACAGGGGTTTACTTC. Residues: CASVSGTGVYF. This chain uses TRBV28 with TRBJ2-7; 10 positions agree with TRBD1. This CDR3 is 11 amino acids long. The V gene end was trimmed by 8 bases and the J gene end by 13 bases; junction bases not matched to a gene: 8. Per germline, CDR1 MDHEN and CDR2 SYDVKM.

The chain is built from TRBV4-1 and TRBJ2-2, with a possible D match to TRBD1 (6 bases). CDR1 is MGHRA, CDR2 YSYEKL, per germline. The CDR3 spans 16 residues. V was cut by 0 bases and J by 3 bases, with 11 bases left in between. The DNA of the CDR3 is TGCGCCAGCAGCCAAGAACAGGGAATGTACACCGGGGAGCTGTTTTTT. It specifies CASSQEQGMYTGELFF.

This chain connects TRBV10-3 to TRBJ2-3, with D tentatively TRBD1 (5 bases). The V end lost 3 bases, the J end lost 5 bases, and 9 bases lay between the germline ends. CDR3 length: 13 amino acids. Per the germline V gene, CDR1 is ENHRY and CDR2 is SYGVKD. CDR3 in DNA: TGTGCCATCAGTGATATTCAGGGAGATACGCAGTATTTT. This sequence encodes CAISDIQGDTQYF.

The chain uses TRBV30 and TRBJ1-6, with D hard to call. Germline lookup yields CDR1 GTSNPN and CDR2 SVGIG (reference sequence). The CDR3 is made up of 18 amino acids. V was cut by 0 bases and J by 0 bases, with 15 bases left in between. CDR3 in amino acids: CAWSVGLGSSSYNSPLHF. The DNA for the CDR3 is TGTGCCTGGAGTGTCGGGCTTGGCAGCAGCTCCTATAATTCACCCCTCCACTTT.

The J gene is TRBJ2-5, the V gene TRBV7-2; TRBD1 agrees at 7 bases. Germline-derived CDR1 and CDR2 are SGHTA and FQGNSA. Trimming removed 1 base from V and 5 bases from J; junction bases left unmatched: 1. This CDR3 region has 13 residues. This CDR3 is CASSLEQGETQYF. The DNA of the CDR3 is TGTGCCAGCAGCTTAGAACAGGGGGAGACCCAGTACTTC.

V usage is TRBV10-3 and J usage is TRBJ1-1; D is uncertain. V was pared by 11 bases and J by 3 bases, with 16 bases between. The CDR3 extends over 13 amino acids. CDR1 is ENHRY, CDR2 SYGVKD, per germline. The DNA for the CDR3 is TGTGCCTTCGCCTCGGCACCCGACACTGAAGCTTTCTTT. Amino acids: CAFASAPDTEAFF.

The chain has TRBV21-1 and TRBJ2-3; TRBD2, the table's D call, lacks a check against the DNA. TRBV21-1 is a pseudogene. The CDR3 totals 19 residues. CDR3 region: CASSKGLLGGAGAGDTQYF. The CDR3 coding sequence is TGTGCCAGCAGCAAAGGCCTCTTAGGGGGGGCAGGGGCAGGAGATACGCAGTATTTT.

This chain uses TRBV6-6 with TRBJ1-3, with no clear D. Germline V gene lookup returns CDR1 MNHNY and CDR2 SVGAGI (reference sequence). CDR3 size: 12 residues. CDR3 in DNA: TGTGCTATTAACAGCCCTGGAAACACCATATATTTT. It encodes CAINSPGNTIYF.

The chain uses TRBV7-9 and TRBJ2-2, with D possibly being TRBD1 or TRBD2 (5 bases each). CDR1 SEHNR and CDR2 FQNEAQ come from the germline V gene (reference sequence). The CDR3 has 13 residues. Trimming took 5 bases from V and 6 from J, leaving 10 bases between them. CDR3 DNA: TGTGCCAGCAGCCAGACGGGGCCCGGGGAGCTGTTTTTT. The encoded protein is CASSQTGPGELFF.

This sequence joins TRBV19 and TRBJ2-3; D possibly uses TRBD1 or TRBD2 (5 bases each). The length of the CDR3 is 14 residues. V was cut by 10 bases and J by 1 base, with 15 bases left in between. Germline CDR1 is LNHDA and CDR2 is SQIVND (reference sequence). The CDR3 DNA follows: TGTGCCACTCGGGCCTCGGGGCGCACAGATACGCAGTATTTT. Translating it yields CATRASGRTDTQYF.

This sequence joins TRBV28 and TRBJ1-2; perhaps TRBD1 as D (6 bases). Germline assignment: CDR1 MDHEN and CDR2 SYDVKM. The V end lost 7 bases, the J end lost 6 bases, and 21 bases lay between the germline ends. The length of the CDR3 is 15 residues. The CDR3 region is CASKKGGVGEDGYTF. The DNA for the CDR3 is TGTGCCAGCAAAAAGGGGGGGGTAGGAGAAGATGGCTACACCTTC.

The chain carries TRBV4-3 and TRBJ1-4; TRBD1 aligns across 8 bases. Germline V gene data show CDR1 as LGHNA and CDR2 as YSLEER. V trimming: 0 bases; J trimming: 11 bases; junction bases outside the gene matches: 2. The CDR3 extends over 13 amino acids. CDR3 protein: CASSQDRQGKLFF. The CDR3 coding sequence is TGCGCCAGCAGCCAAGATCGACAGGGGAAACTGTTTTTT.

V and J are TRBV30 and TRBJ1-3; D gene uncertain. The CDR3 consists of 12 residues. Germline CDR1 reads GTSNPN; CDR2 reads SVGIG (reference sequence). V gave up 2 bases and J gave up 4 bases, with 6 bases separating them. The chain's CDR3 is CAWSSAGNTIYF. DNA of the CDR3: TGTGCCTGGAGTTCCGCGGGAAACACCATATATTTT.

The chain links TRBV5-1 to TRBJ1-4; D ambiguous. Trimming took 4 bases from V and 5 from J, leaving 3 bases between them. Germline V lookup: CDR1 SGHRS, CDR2 YFSETQ. This CDR3 has 11 residues. The CDR3: CASSQNEKLFF. In DNA form, the CDR3 reads TGCGCCAGCAGCCAGAATGAAAAACTGTTTTTT.

The V call is TRBV10-2, the J call TRBJ1-5; 12 nucleotides agree with TRBD1. V lost 6 bases to trimming and J lost 6 bases; unmatched junction nucleotides: 6. The germline gives CDR1 WSHSY, CDR2 SAAADI. The CDR3 contains 15 residues. The CDR3 DNA follows: TGCGCCAGCAGCTTAGGGACAGGGGGCGGTCAGCCCCAGCATTTT. It is translated as CASSLGTGGGQPQHF.

The count of this clone is one. The V and J genes are TRBV5-1 and TRBJ1-5; TRBD1 aligns across 10 bases. Germline V gives CDR1 SGHRS, CDR2 YFSETQ. V dropped 4 bases and J dropped 2; count of bases not matched to a gene: 3. The CDR3 has 15 amino acids. The CDR3 loop is CASSIGTGGNQPQHF. The DNA of the CDR3 is TGCGCCAGCAGCATCGGGACAGGGGGCAATCAGCCCCAGCATTTT.

The V call is TRBV30, the J call TRBJ2-7; either TRBD1 or TRBD2 may supply D (5 bases each). V lost 2 bases and J lost 6, with 17 bases in between. CDR1 and CDR2 (germline): GTSNPN, SVGIG (reference sequence). The CDR3 contains 14 residues. CDR3 sequence (DNA): TGTGCCTGGAGTATCACCGGGGTCCAGGGCGAGCAGTACTTC. Translation gives CAWSITGVQGEQYF.